This T cell receptor (beta chain) derives from a study of neurological immune-mediated disorders. Each TCR transcript was tagged with a 10-nucleotide random UMI during 5'RACE. TCRdb reprocessed the 5' RACE reads via MiXCR and lists one record per CDR3 protein. The data contain about 19,000 distinct CDR3 sequences, about 2.8% of them seen just once; the ten biggest clones take up 5.5%. V was pared by 6 bases and J by 8 bases, with 7 bases of the junction left unmatched. Germline V gives CDR1 MRHNA, CDR2 SNTAGT. This CDR3 is 15 amino acids long. The unsorted libraries had their origin in 2 million PBMCs stored at -80 C. This clonotype was seen ten or more times.

The chain employs TRBV6-4 and TRBJ2-1, with 13 bases that match TRBD2. The material sequenced was PBMCs. This clonotype was sampled from a woman aged 18-29 years with multiple sclerosis. CDR3 protein: CASSRTSGGNDEQFF. The CDR3, as DNA: TGTGCCAGCAGCAGGACTAGCGGGGGCAACGATGAGCAGTTCTTC.